This record concerns one T cell receptor (beta chain) sequence. In germline, CDR1 is MDHEN, CDR2 SYDVKM. Trimming took off 6 bases at V and 3 bases at J, with 5 bases between the two ends. CDR3 length: 11 residues. This specimen belongs to a study of blood T cell repertoires in COVID-19. Study-level background: Sites in the United States, Italy and Spain provided acute and convalescent COVID-19 samples. Sources were T cells, B-cell-depleted T cells, or PBMCs; the material itself was cDNA or gDNA.

In the study's own analysis: Counts of nucleated cells, estimated from reference gene primer amplification, were obtained. Measured with immunoSEQ multiplex PCR; TCRdb has only the in-frame clones, and not every one. From that table come the V and J calls and clone size; the DNA was used to work out D and trimming. The table has around 220,000 clones, roughly 80% seen once. In Seattle, patients joined the study during active infection and were tracked longitudinally. Input material: peripheral blood. The receptor's source is a woman older than 75 with COVID-19, enrolled during active disease. The chain uses TRBV28 and TRBJ1-2; D is unclear. Here the CDR3 reads CASRTHYGYTF. In nucleotides, the CDR3 is TGTGCCAGCAGAACTCACTATGGCTACACCTTC.